This is a list of T cell receptor beta chains from one sample in a study of PD-L1 blockade in urothelial cancer. TCRdb keeps only in-frame clones here, not all; method: immunoSEQ multiplex PCR. The repertoire holds 50,000 to 55,000 clones, with 70% to 90% as singletons. The sequencing here drew on PBMCs, taken around atezolizumab (anti-PD-L1) treatment. Source of these receptors: a man aged 60-69 years with urothelial cancer. Each CDR3 is given with its conserved first and last residue. The D gene is left open where the match is weak. Some rows mark clone size as missing; the rest say once, few, many or name a class of expanded clone.

v_call	j_call	d_call	clone_size	cdr3_nt	cdr3_aa
TRBV28	TRBJ2-3	TRBD2	-	TGTGCCAGCAGTGGGGGGACTAGCGGTTGGGCTAGCACAGATACGCAGTATTTT	CASSGGTSGWASTDTQYF
TRBV2	TRBJ2-5	TRBD1	-	TGTGCCAGCACCCCTGGACAGGGTAGCCAAGAGACCCAGTACTTC	CASTPGQGSQETQYF
TRBV27	TRBJ2-6	-	-	TGTGCCAGCAGTTTATCTTCAGGGCCCACTTTTGGGGCCAACGTCCTGACTTTC	CASSLSSGPTFGANVLTF
TRBV6-5	TRBJ1-1	-	few	TGTGCCAGCAGTGCGGGACTGATGAACACTGAAGCTTTCTTT	CASSAGLMNTEAFF
TRBV10-1	TRBJ1-1	-	-	TGCGCCAGCAGTGGGCTGGGGACAACAGCTTTCTTT	CASSGLGTTAFF
TRBV19	TRBJ1-1	-	-	TGTGCCAGTAGTTTAATACGGGACATCTACACTGAAGCTTTCTTT	CASSLIRDIYTEAFF
TRBV6-1	TRBJ2-7	TRBD1	-	TGTGCCAGCAGTGAAGCCCGGGACAGTAACTACGAGCAGTACTTC	CASSEARDSNYEQYF
TRBV29-1	TRBJ1-1	TRBD1	few	TGCAGCGTTTTGACAGGGGCCGGGAACACTGAAGCTTTCTTT	CSVLTGAGNTEAFF
TRBV2	TRBJ2-5	-	-	TGTGCCAGCAGTGCCAGTCCTCAGGGGAGCCAAGAGACCCAGTACTTC	CASSASPQGSQETQYF
TRBV2	TRBJ2-1	-	-	TGTGCCAGCAGGGCCGGGACCTACAATGAGCAGTTCTTC	CASRAGTYNEQFF
TRBV6-5	TRBJ2-1	-	-	TGTGCCAGCAGTCAGCGTAGCTCCTACAATGAGCAGTTCTTC	CASSQRSSYNEQFF
TRBV11-2	TRBJ2-7	TRBD2	-	TGTGCCAGCAGCTTACTAGCGGGTAGCGTTTCCTACGAGCAGTACTTC	CASSLLAGSVSYEQYF
TRBV10-1	TRBJ2-1	TRBD2	-	TGCGCCAGCAGTGATATGGTAGCGGGGGGCCGCCACAATGAGCAGTTCTTC	CASSDMVAGGRHNEQFF
TRBV5-1	TRBJ2-6	-	-	TGCGCCAGCAGCTTGGGGGCAGGGGGACTCTCTGGGGCCAACGTCCTGACTTTC	CASSLGAGGLSGANVLTF
TRBV28	TRBJ2-5	-	once	TGTGCCAGCAGTTTCACAGGCCAAGAGACCCAGTACTTC	CASSFTGQETQYF
TRBV5-8	TRBJ2-3	-	-	TGTGCCAGCATCCCGGGTCTCACAGATACGCAGTATTTT	CASIPGLTDTQYF
TRBV4-1	TRBJ1-6	-	-	TGCGCCAGCAGCATATCCGATAATTCACCCCTCCACTTT	CASSISDNSPLHF
TRBV9	TRBJ2-5	-	-	TGTGCCAGCAGCCCTCGGACAGACGATAAGGCGGCCCAGTACTTC	CASSPRTDDKAAQYF
TRBV15	TRBJ1-4	-	-	TGTGCCACCAGCAGAGATGGGAGGAGTGAAAAACTGTTTTTT	CATSRDGRSEKLFF
TRBV2	TRBJ2-4	-	once	TGTGCCAGCTCAGGGGTAAGACAGTTCCCAGCCAAAAACATTCAGTACTTC	CASSGVRQFPAKNIQYF
TRBV14	TRBJ2-7	-	few	TGTGCCAGCAGCCAAGTTAGGAAGGACGGGAGAATGTCCTACGAGCAGTACTTC	CASSQVRKDGRMSYEQYF
TRBV7-8	TRBJ2-7	TRBD1	-	TGTGCCAGCAGCCAAGACAGGGGCCCCTACGAGCAGTACTTC	CASSQDRGPYEQYF
TRBV7-2	TRBJ1-3	-	once	TGTGCCAGCAGCTTAGCTTTACGGGGCTCTGGAAACACCATATATTTT	CASSLALRGSGNTIYF
TRBV9	TRBJ2-5	-	-	TGTGCCAGCAGCTCGACGGAGAGGGAGACCCAGTACTTC	CASSSTERETQYF
TRBV5-4	TRBJ2-5	-	-	TGTGCCAGCAGCTTGGGAACAGGGCGCTTAGAGACCCAGTACTTC	CASSLGTGRLETQYF
TRBV4-3	TRBJ2-1	TRBD2	-	TGCGCCAGCAGCATAAAGTCGGTAGCGGGGTACAATGAGCAGTTCTTC	CASSIKSVAGYNEQFF
TRBV5-5	TRBJ1-5	-	-	TGTGCCAGCAGCCAGGCCCAGGTCATAAATCAGCCCCAGCATTTT	CASSQAQVINQPQHF
TRBV5-1	TRBJ1-2	-	-	TGCGCCAGCAGACAACCCGACAGGTCTGGCTACACCTTC	CASRQPDRSGYTF
TRBV5-5	TRBJ2-3	TRBD2	-	TGTGCCAGCAGCTTACTTGGGGGGGACACAGATACGCAGTATTTT	CASSLLGGDTDTQYF
TRBV30	TRBJ1-3	TRBD1	-	TGTGCCCAAGCGACAGGGGATGGAAACACCATATATTTT	CAQATGDGNTIYF
TRBV28	TRBJ1-2	TRBD1	-	TGTGCCAGCAGTTTTCTCTCAGGGGGCCTCTATGGCTACACCTTC	CASSFLSGGLYGYTF
TRBV6-5	TRBJ1-4	TRBD1	-	TGTGCCAGCAGTGGGACAGGGTATGAAAAACTGTTTTTT	CASSGTGYEKLFF
TRBV10-3	TRBJ2-3	-	-	TGTGCCATCAGTCAAGGGGGGGGGAGCACAGATACGCAGTATTTT	CAISQGGGSTDTQYF
TRBV10-3	TRBJ1-1	TRBD1	-	TGTGCCATCAGGGGACAGGAGAACACTGAAGCTTTCTTT	CAIRGQENTEAFF
TRBV10-3	TRBJ2-2	TRBD1	-	TGTGCCATCCGAACAGGGGGCGCGGGGGACGGGGAGCTGTTTTTT	CAIRTGGAGDGELFF
TRBV9	TRBJ1-1	-	-	TGTGCCAGCAGGCCGGGAGCGGGATGGACTGAAGCTTTCTTT	CASRPGAGWTEAFF
TRBV4-1	TRBJ1-5	-	few	TGCGCCAGCAGCCAAGCCCTAGGGGAACAGGGACGTAATCAGCCCCAGCATTTT	CASSQALGEQGRNQPQHF
TRBV10-2	TRBJ1-1	-	-	TGCGCCAGCAATGGCAGGGCATACGAGACGAACACTGAAGCTTTCTTT	CASNGRAYETNTEAFF
TRBV5-4	TRBJ2-1	-	-	TGTGCCAGCAGCTTGCCGGGGGGCCAATACAATGAGCAGTTCTTC	CASSLPGGQYNEQFF
TRBV2	TRBJ2-6	TRBD1	-	TGTGCCAGCAATATGGGACAGGAGGGCTCTGGGGCCAACGTCCTGACTTTC	CASNMGQEGSGANVLTF
TRBV19	TRBJ1-2	-	-	TGTGCCAGTAGTATAGGGACAGATAACTATGGCTACACCTTC	CASSIGTDNYGYTF
TRBV9	TRBJ2-7	TRBD2	-	TGTGCCAGCAGAAGTAGCGGGAGTAACGAGCAGTACTTC	CASRSSGSNEQYF
TRBV11-3	TRBJ2-2	-	once	TGTGCCAGCAGCATAGACGGTATTCTGGGTGAGGCCGGGGAGCTGTTTTTT	CASSIDGILGEAGELFF
TRBV28	TRBJ2-7	TRBD2	-	TGTGCCAGCTACCCCGCGCGGCTAGCGGGGACCCACGAGCAGTACTTC	CASYPARLAGTHEQYF
TRBV4-2	TRBJ1-1	-	once	TGTGCCAGCAGCCAAGATTGGGGAGGGATGAACACTGAAGCTTTCTTT	CASSQDWGGMNTEAFF
TRBV5-1	TRBJ2-2	TRBD1	-	TGCGCCAGCAGGGGAACCGGGACAGGAAACACCGGGGAGCTGTTTTTT	CASRGTGTGNTGELFF
TRBV5-1	TRBJ2-5	TRBD2	-	TGCGCCAGCAGCTTGGTGAGCGGGGGTCGGGAGACCCAGTACTTC	CASSLVSGGRETQYF
TRBV6-6	TRBJ1-3	-	-	TGTGCCAGCACCGATGGAGGGACCGGAGGAAACACCATATATTTT	CASTDGGTGGNTIYF
TRBV15	TRBJ1-4	-	-	TGTGCCACCAGCAGAGATAGACAGTTAAATGAAAAACTGTTTTTT	CATSRDRQLNEKLFF
TRBV5-1	TRBJ2-1	TRBD2	once	TGCGCCAGCAGCCCCGGACTAGCGGAGGGGAAAGGCAATGAGCAGTTCTTC	CASSPGLAEGKGNEQFF
TRBV27	TRBJ1-2	TRBD1	-	TGTGCCAGCGGCAACCTCGGACAGGGCTATGGCTACACCTTC	CASGNLGQGYGYTF
TRBV6-5	TRBJ2-3	TRBD1	-	TGTGCCAGCAGTTCCCGACAGGGGAGGACAGATACGCAGTATTTT	CASSSRQGRTDTQYF